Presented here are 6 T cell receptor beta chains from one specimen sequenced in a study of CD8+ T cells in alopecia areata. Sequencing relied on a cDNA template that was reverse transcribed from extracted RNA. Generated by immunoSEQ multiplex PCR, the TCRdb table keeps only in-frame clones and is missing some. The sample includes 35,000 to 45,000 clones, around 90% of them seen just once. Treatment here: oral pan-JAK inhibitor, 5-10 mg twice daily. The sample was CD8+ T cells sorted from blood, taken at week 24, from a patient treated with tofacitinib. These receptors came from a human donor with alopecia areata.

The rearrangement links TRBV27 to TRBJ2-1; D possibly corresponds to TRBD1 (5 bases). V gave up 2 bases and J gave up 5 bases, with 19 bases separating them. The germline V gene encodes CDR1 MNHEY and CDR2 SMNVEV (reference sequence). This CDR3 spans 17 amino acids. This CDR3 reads CASSLRGTAHLNNEQFF. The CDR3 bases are TGTGCCAGCAGTTTAAGGGGCACTGCCCACCTAAACAATGAGCAGTTCTTC.

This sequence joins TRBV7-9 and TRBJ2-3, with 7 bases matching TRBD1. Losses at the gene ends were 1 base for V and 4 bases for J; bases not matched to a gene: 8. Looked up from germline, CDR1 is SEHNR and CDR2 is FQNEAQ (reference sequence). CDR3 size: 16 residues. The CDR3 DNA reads TGTGCCAGCAGCTTAGACCAGGGGGTGTTTTCAGATACGCAGTATTTT. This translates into CASSLDQGVFSDTQYF.

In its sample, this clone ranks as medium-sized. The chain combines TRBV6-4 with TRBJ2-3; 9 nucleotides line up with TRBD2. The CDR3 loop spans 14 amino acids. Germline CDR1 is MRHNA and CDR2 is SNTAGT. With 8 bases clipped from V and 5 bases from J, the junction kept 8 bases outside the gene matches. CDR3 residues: CASSVAGEGDTQYF. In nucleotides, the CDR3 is TGTGCCAGCTCGGTAGCGGGGGAAGGAGATACGCAGTATTTT.

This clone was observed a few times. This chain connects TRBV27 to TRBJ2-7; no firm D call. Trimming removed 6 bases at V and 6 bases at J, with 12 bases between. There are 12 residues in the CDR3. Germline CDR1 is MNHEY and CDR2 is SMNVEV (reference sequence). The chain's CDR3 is CASSLGYCEQYF. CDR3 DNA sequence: TGTGCCAGCAGCCTTGGCTATTGCGAGCAGTACTTC.

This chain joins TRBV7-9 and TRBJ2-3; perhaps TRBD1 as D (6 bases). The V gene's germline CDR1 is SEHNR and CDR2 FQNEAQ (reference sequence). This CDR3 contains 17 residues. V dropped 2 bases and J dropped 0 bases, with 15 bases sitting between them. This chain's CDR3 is CASSLPPTGLSTDTQYF. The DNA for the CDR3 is TGTGCCAGCAGCTTACCTCCGACAGGATTAAGCACAGATACGCAGTATTTT.

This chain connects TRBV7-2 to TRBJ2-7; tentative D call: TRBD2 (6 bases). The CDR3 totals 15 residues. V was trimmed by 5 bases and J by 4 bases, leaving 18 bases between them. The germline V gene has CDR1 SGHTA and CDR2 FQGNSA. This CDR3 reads CASSLTGGGDYEQYF. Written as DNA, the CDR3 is TGTGCCAGCAGCCTCACAGGCGGCGGGGATTACGAGCAGTACTTC.